A single T cell receptor (beta chain) is shown here with its context. The data derive from a study of blood T cell repertoires in COVID-19. This CDR3 region has 17 residues. Clones were sequenced by immunoSEQ multiplex PCR, and TCRdb holds only the in-frame ones, with some missing. Among a few hundred thousand clones, roughly 84% were seen once, and the ten largest hold approximately 3.6%. Participants' own reports of clinical history determined their cohort assignment. The material sequenced was PBMCs or T cells enriched from blood (not recorded which). The TCR originated in a man over 45 who had recovered from COVID-19. The chain couples TRBV12-2 to TRBJ2-7; the D call in the table, TRBD2, was not verified against the DNA. TRBV12-2 is reported as a pseudogene. CDR3 in DNA: TGTGCAAGTCGCTTACCGAGACAGCGGGAGTCCTCCTACGAGCAGTACTTC. It encodes CASRLPRQRESSYEQYF.